This TCR beta chain originates from a study of T cells in Graves' hyperthyroidism and ophthalmopathy. Study-level results: Peripheral blood also featured most of the thyroid clonotypes expanded above 0.001.

It was RNA transcripts that yielded the amplified TCR beta CDR3 regions. RT-PCR in the first round (using the HTBI primer set) targeted the TCR CDR3. Using its own MiXCR run on the multiplex PCR reads, TCRdb lists one record per CDR3 protein. This table holds under 450,000 distinct CDR3 sequences, 15% to 19% found once. V gave up 6 bases and J gave up 0 bases, with 15 bases separating them. This CDR3 is built from 15 residues. The germline gives CDR1 MDHEN, CDR2 SYDVKM. The sample holds many counts of this clonotype. Its target is unknown. The clonotype originates from a woman aged 18-29 years with Graves' hyperthyroidism. The chain carries TRBV28 and TRBJ2-7; D call uncertain. Sequencing was done on a sample of blood. This CDR3 reads CASRPQQKSSYEQYF. The CDR3 DNA is TGTGCCAGCAGACCCCAACAGAAGAGCTCCTACGAGCAGTACTTC.